This is a list of T cell receptor beta chains from one sample in a study of blood T cells in healthy people across ages. A single record per CDR3 protein comes from TCRdb applying MiXCR to the 5' RACE reads. The sample carries more than 500,000 distinct CDR3 sequences, around 27% recorded once. The same data also went into a second study, on T cells of mothers and their children.

The material sequenced was blood. All receptors come from a boy younger than 10 in good health. The CDR3 runs from the conserved cysteine through the conserved F or W. A D gene is named only where the DNA matches it firmly. Size is stated for part of the rows, as once, few or many counts, or as a class when the clone is expanded.

CDR3nt	CDR3aa	d_gene	abundance	v_gene	j_gene
TGCAGTGCTACTGCGGTCGACAAAAACATTCAGTACTTC	CSATAVDKNIQYF	NA	NA	TRBV20-1	TRBJ2-4
TGCGCCAGCAGCTTGACAAGGACAGGGAACACTGAAGCTTTCTTT	CASSLTRTGNTEAFF	TRBD1	NA	TRBV5-1	TRBJ1-1
TGTGCCAGCAACTTATACCCCAGGGGGAGTCCGCAAGAGACCCAGTACTTC	CASNLYPRGSPQETQYF	TRBD1	NA	TRBV11-2	TRBJ2-5
TGTGCCAGCAGTCCAGGGTTTGCGCAAGGGACCCAGTACTTC	CASSPGFAQGTQYF	NA	NA	TRBV12-3/TRBV12-4	TRBJ2-5
TGTGCCAGCAGCCCAGGGGACTGGGGATACGAGCAGTACTTC	CASSPGDWGYEQYF	NA	NA	TRBV5-4	TRBJ2-7
TGCGCCAGCAAATATAGGGGACAGGGGAAAGATACGCAGTATTTT	CASKYRGQGKDTQYF	TRBD1	NA	TRBV5-1	TRBJ2-3
TGTGCCAGCAGTTTCAATGGTCAGCCCCAGCATTTT	CASSFNGQPQHF	NA	NA	TRBV27	TRBJ1-5
TGTGCCAGCAGCCCAGACTCCAATGAGCAGTTCTTC	CASSPDSNEQFF	NA	medium-sized	TRBV3-1	TRBJ2-1
TGTGCCAGCAGCTTCGGGACAGGGTCAGACAATGAGCAGTTCTTC	CASSFGTGSDNEQFF	TRBD1	few	TRBV7-9	TRBJ2-1
TGTGCCAGCAGCCCAGGAATCCTCGTCACAGGGGCGGAATACACCTTC	CASSPGILVTGAEYTF	TRBD1	NA	TRBV3-1	TRBJ1-2
TGCAGCGTAATCCCGGGGGGGCTGGAGACCCAGTACTTC	CSVIPGGLETQYF	TRBD2	NA	TRBV29-1	TRBJ2-5
TGTGCCACCAGCAGGACAGGGCACTATGGCTACACCTTC	CATSRTGHYGYTF	TRBD1	NA	TRBV15	TRBJ1-2
TGCGCCAGCAGTGAGCGCCCGGGGACAGGGAAAGGTCAGCCCCAGCATTTT	CASSERPGTGKGQPQHF	TRBD1	NA	TRBV10-2	TRBJ1-5
TGCGCCAGCAGCCAAGACACGACAGGGGCCGAGCAGTACTTC	CASSQDTTGAEQYF	TRBD1	NA	TRBV4-1	TRBJ2-7
TGTGCCATCAGCGGAGACTTTGGGGAAAAACTGTTTTTT	CAISGDFGEKLFF	NA	NA	TRBV10-3	TRBJ1-4
TGCGCCAGCAGCCAGGGACTAGCGGAAGCCGGCTCCTACAATGAGCAGTTCTTC	CASSQGLAEAGSYNEQFF	TRBD2	NA	TRBV5-1	TRBJ2-1
TGTGCCAGCAGTGGATGGGCACTAGCGGGGAACTACAATGAGCAGTTCTTC	CASSGWALAGNYNEQFF	TRBD2	NA	TRBV25-1	TRBJ2-1
TGTGCCACCAGTGATTTTAAGGAGCAGTTCTTC	CATSDFKEQFF	NA	NA	TRBV24-1	TRBJ2-1
TGCAGTGCTAGAGATCCGAGGCCAGGGTCGCAGTATTTT	CSARDPRPGSQYF	NA	NA	TRBV20-1	TRBJ2-3
TGCAGCGCTGAAGGCCGGGCCTCGGGTGGCTACACCTTC	CSAEGRASGGYTF	NA	few	TRBV29-1	TRBJ1-2
TGTGCCAGCAGCTCCCGACTATACAATGAGCAGTTCTTC	CASSSRLYNEQFF	NA	few	TRBV7-2	TRBJ2-1
TGTGCCAGCAGTGCCCCACAGGGCGCTAACTATGGCTACACCTTC	CASSAPQGANYGYTF	NA	NA	TRBV12-3/TRBV12-4	TRBJ1-2